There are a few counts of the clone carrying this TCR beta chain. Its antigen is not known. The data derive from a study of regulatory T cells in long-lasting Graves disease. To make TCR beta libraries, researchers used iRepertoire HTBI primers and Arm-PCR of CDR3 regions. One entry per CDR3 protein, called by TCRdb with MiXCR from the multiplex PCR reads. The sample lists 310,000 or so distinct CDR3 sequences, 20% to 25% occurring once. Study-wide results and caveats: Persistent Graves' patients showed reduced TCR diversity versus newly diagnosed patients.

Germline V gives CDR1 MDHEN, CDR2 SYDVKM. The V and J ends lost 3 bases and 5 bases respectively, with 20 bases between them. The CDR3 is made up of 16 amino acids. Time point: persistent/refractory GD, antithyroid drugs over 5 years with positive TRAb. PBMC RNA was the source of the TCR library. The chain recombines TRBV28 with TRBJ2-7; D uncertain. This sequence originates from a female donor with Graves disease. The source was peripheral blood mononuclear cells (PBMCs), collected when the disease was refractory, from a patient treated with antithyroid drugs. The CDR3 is CASSFVLPGPADEQYF. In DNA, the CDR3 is TGTGCCAGCAGTTTCGTCCTTCCCGGACCCGCCGACGAGCAGTACTTC.